These 8 T cell receptor beta chains were sequenced from one sample in a study of OX40 agonist ivuxolimab in advanced cancers. Some clones are missing from TCRdb's copy, which holds only in-frame ones; the method was immunoSEQ multiplex PCR. The sample has fewer than 110,000 clones, around 93% seen once; the top ten hold roughly 1.1%. Sequencing was performed on CD4+ or CD8+ T cells sorted from blood, taken in a trial of the OX40 agonist ivuxolimab. The receptors derive from an adult with an advanced solid tumor such as melanoma, head and neck, liver or kidney cancer.

CDR3 coding DNA: TGTGCCAGCAGCGTGGCAGGGAATTCCCTCCAAGAGACCCAGTACTTC. Residues: CASSVAGNSLQETQYF. The chain joins TRBV9 to TRBJ2-5; perhaps TRBD1 as D (5 bases). CDR3 length equals 16 residues. The V end was cut by 2 bases, the J end by 1 base, with 15 bases between. Looked up from germline, CDR1 is SGDLS and CDR2 is YYNGEE.

This chain links TRBV7-2 with TRBJ2-5; maybe TRBD1 (5 bases). The J call is uncertain, as TRBJ2-7 better fits the DNA end. Germline CDR1 is SGHTA and CDR2 is FQGNSA. The CDR3 length is 14 residues. The CDR3 spells CASSLDTGPNEQYF. CDR3 coding DNA: TGTGCCAGCAGCTTAGATACAGGTCCCAACGAGCAGTACTTC.

The rearrangement uses TRBV7-3 and TRBJ1-1, with TRBD1 matching 9 bases. The junction had 6 bases not matched to a gene; V was cut back by 1 base and J by 6 bases. The germline V gene has CDR1 SGHTA and CDR2 FQGTGA. The CDR3 length is 15 residues. CDR3 sequence reads: CASSLNPGQGSEAFF. Here the CDR3 DNA reads TGTGCCAGCAGCTTAAACCCGGGACAGGGATCTGAAGCTTTCTTT.

The chain links TRBV7-2 to TRBJ1-1; tentative D call: TRBD1 (6 bases). The CDR3 has 14 residues. Between the trimmed V and J ends, which lost 3 bases and 5 bases, there was a span of 13 bases. Germline CDR1 reads SGHTA; CDR2 reads FQGNSA. Here the CDR3 DNA reads TGTGCCAGCAGCTTTGACGGGGGCGGGACTGAAGCTTTCTTT. Amino acids: CASSFDGGGTEAFF.

The CDR3 reads CASSPDRGLNTEAFF. The CDR3, as DNA: TGTGCCAGCTCACCGGACAGGGGGCTCAACACTGAAGCTTTCTTT. This chain uses TRBV18 with TRBJ1-1; 11 bases are shared with TRBD1. The CDR3 extends over 15 amino acids. The trim removed 3 bases at V and 2 bases at J, leaving 2 bases unmatched. Germline V gene data show CDR1 as KGHSH and CDR2 as LQKENI.

The V gene is TRBV9, the J gene TRBJ2-1, with 10 bases that match TRBD2. This CDR3 contains 16 residues. V shed 0 bases, J shed 4 bases, and the junction held 4 bases outside the gene matches. CDR1 is SGDLS and CDR2 is YYNGEE in the germline V gene. CDR3 sequence (DNA): TGTGCCAGCAGCGTAGCTAGCGGGAGTGGGTACAATGAGCAGTTCTTC. Translation: CASSVASGSGYNEQFF. Together with reference TRBV9 and TRBJ2-1, the CDR3 gives the full variable domain: DSGVTQTPKHLITATGQRVTLRCSPRSGDLSVYWYQQSLDQGLQFLIQYYNGEERAKGNILERFSAQQFPDLHSELNLSSLELGDSALYFCASSVASGSGYNEQFFGPGTRLTVL.

As regards this clone: The junction departs from germline at one end; a sequencing error may be responsible. The gene calls are TRBV7-7 and TRBJ2-1, with D unresolved. This CDR3 comprises 12 residues. Germline-derived CDR1 and CDR2 are SSHAT and FNYEAQ (reference sequence). In DNA form, the CDR3 reads TGTGCTAGCAGCCCGAAAGGAGATGAGCAGTTCTTC. Residues: CASSPKGDEQFF.

The chain recombines TRBV9 with TRBJ2-4; TRBD1 matches at 10 bases. The CDR3 consists of 15 residues. The trim removed 3 bases at V and 7 bases at J, leaving 7 bases unmatched. Germline CDR1 SGDLS, CDR2 YYNGEE. The CDR3 loop reads CASSADRGDQNIQYF. The CDR3 bases are TGTGCCAGCAGCGCGGACAGGGGGGATCAGAACATTCAGTACTTC.